The source of this TCR beta chain is a study of fetal regulatory T cell absence and autoimmunity (dated by TCRdb to about 2017). Study-level background: Exocrine pancreas autoimmunity was seen in the IPEX patients without clinical diabetes.

Genomic DNA from frozen pancreas tissue was processed for repertoire sequencing. Genomic DNA, roughly 1.7-3.1 ug, was extracted from umbilical cord blood or frozen pancreas using the DNeasy Blood and Tissue Kit. Notes on this clone: The specificity of this receptor is unknown. Base-call qualities are not available, and no considerably larger clone is one nucleotide away.

Here is what the overall study found, with its caveats: Compared with cord blood, the pancreas TCR compartment showed significant oligoclonal enrichment, and some top clones were enriched more than 90-fold. The oligoclonal enrichment was interpreted as support for antigen-driven autoimmunity in the pancreas before birth in IPEX syndrome. Cord blood and pancreas had broadly similar TRB gene family usage, resembling published neonatal and adult repertoires.

The CDR3 runs 13 residues from the cysteine to the phenylalanine. Left in the record is the CDR3 DNA by itself, 39 bases read in frame from the first base. V is cut by 3 bases and J by 5 bases, and the space between the germline ends is 11 bases. In the germline V gene (reference sequence), CDR1 corresponds to SGHKS and CDR2 to YYEKEE. On the immunoSEQ human TCRbeta survey platform, TCRbeta CDR3 regions were amplified and barcoded with a two-step multiplex PCR. Libraries were sequenced on Illumina instruments, with IgH sequenced in parallel from the same samples. From the authors' description of their analysis: To remove PCR and sequencing errors, raw reads were filtered against IMGT V, D, J definitions and grouped with a nearest-neighbor algorithm. A clone was defined by an identical nucleotide sequence, and differential abundance between tissues was tested with a Fisher exact test for each clone at a pFDR threshold of p<0.01. Clones whose frequencies were too low for statistical inference were excluded by a minimum inclusion filter of 10 in either sample. The immunoSEQ Analyzer was used for pairwise clonal comparisons, while IMGT tools were used to assess gene family usage. This immuneACCESS table, as held by TCRdb, lists in-frame sequences with V and J called but not all clones. Of the missing ones, under half trace to an unresolved V gene in checked studies; the others have no known cause. That table is the source of V, J and clone size, and D and trimming were worked out from the DNA. The sample has more than 85,000 clones on record, about three quarters of them singletons. The ten largest clones take up less than 2.5% of the sample.

The sequence was obtained from a male donor with IPEX syndrome. The chain is made from TRBV5-5 and TRBJ1-2, with an unclear D gene assignment. Sequencing was done on a sample of pancreas tissue. The CDR3 in this case is CASSWGFRYGYTF. The DNA is TGTGCCAGCAGCTGGGGATTTCGGTATGGCTACACCTTC.